Described below is a single T cell receptor (beta chain) sequence and its context. Its antigen is not known. This specimen belongs to a study of CD8+ T cells in alopecia areata. Findings and limits, study-wide: TCR sharing across patients was less clear than in mice, possibly HLA-related.

Trimming removed 6 bases from V and 4 bases from J, with 13 bases in between. Germline V gene sequence: CDR1 LNHDA, CDR2 SQIVND (reference sequence). The length of the CDR3 is 13 residues. RNA was extracted and reverse transcribed into cDNA as the sequencing template. Profiled with immunoSEQ multiplex PCR; TCRdb holds only in-frame clones, not every one. The table includes about 20,000 clones, 60% to 70% detected once. CD4+ cells of about 5 patients were subjected to sorting into CD25+CD127- cells. Lesional scalp tissue (obtained by punch biopsy) and peripheral blood were collected from alopecia areata patients.

The TCR originated in a human donor with alopecia areata. Sample: CD4+ Tregs sorted from blood. The chain employs TRBV19 and TRBJ2-7; the D is unclear. DNA of the CDR3: TGTGCCAGTAGCTCAGGTCCCGCGTACGAGCAGTACTTC. This sequence encodes CASSSGPAYEQYF.